These 23 T cell receptor beta chains were sequenced from one sample in a study of blood T cell repertoires in COVID-19. Only in-frame clones appear in the TCRdb table, and some are missing; sequencing was by immunoSEQ multiplex PCR. The sample contains about 440,000 clones, around 90% of which appear only once. Sequenced input: PBMCs or T cells enriched from blood (not recorded which). These receptor sequences come from a man in his late teens or twenties who had recovered from COVID-19.

The CDR3 spells CATSRDAGKYEQYF. CDR3 DNA: TGTGCCACCAGCAGAGATGCGGGGAAGTACGAGCAGTACTTC. This chain connects TRBV15 to TRBJ2-7; D may be TRBD2 (6 bases). The V and J ends lost 0 bases and 4 bases respectively, with 10 bases between them. The CDR3 loop spans 14 amino acids. Germline loops: CDR1 LNHNV, CDR2 YYDKDF (reference sequence).

The DNA for the CDR3 is TGTGCCAGCAGCGTACTCAGGGACAGGGCAGACGAGCAGTACTTC. Residues: CASSVLRDRADEQYF. The gene calls are TRBV9 and TRBJ2-7, with 9 bases fitting TRBD1. The CDR3 loop spans 15 amino acids. Trimming removed 1 base from V and 5 bases from J; junction bases left unmatched: 7. The germline V gene has CDR1 SGDLS and CDR2 YYNGEE.

This chain joins TRBV7-8 and TRBJ1-2; D possibly corresponds to TRBD1 (6 bases). The V and J ends lost 5 bases and 2 bases respectively, with 12 bases between them. The CDR3 loop spans 14 amino acids. From germline, CDR1 is SGHVS and CDR2 FQNEAQ. CDR3 sequence: CASSAKRGNYGYTF. The CDR3 DNA sequence: TGTGCCAGCAGCGCCAAGAGGGGGAACTATGGCTACACCTTC.

The chain uses TRBV21-1 and TRBJ2-3; the listed D gene, TRBD1, was not tested against the DNA. TRBV21-1 corresponds to a pseudogene. This CDR3 has 16 amino acids. The CDR3 DNA is TGTGCCAGCAGCAAAGTGGACAGGGGAATCACAGATACGCAGTATTTT. This codes for CASSKVDRGITDTQYF.

The V call is TRBV5-1, the J call TRBJ2-1; 12 nucleotides agree with TRBD2. Looked up from germline, CDR1 is SGHRS and CDR2 is YFSETQ. Losses at the gene ends were 5 bases for V and 5 bases for J; bases not matched to a gene: 2. There are 14 residues in the CDR3. Here the CDR3 reads CASRLAGGHNEQFF. The CDR3 DNA follows: TGCGCCAGCAGGCTAGCGGGAGGGCACAATGAGCAGTTCTTC.

The gene calls are TRBV7-8 and TRBJ1-5; maybe TRBD1 (6 bases). The CDR3 totals 13 residues. Trimming shortened V by 5 bases and J by 6 bases, and 11 bases separated the two germline ends. Germline loops: CDR1 SGHVS, CDR2 FQNEAQ. CDR3 nucleotides: TGTGCCAGCAGCCCTCAGGGGTCTCAGCCCCAGCATTTT. It specifies CASSPQGSQPQHF.

The chain is built from TRBV3-1 (or the pseudogene TRBV3-2) and TRBJ1-2; TRBD1 aligns across 7 bases. This CDR3 spans 15 amino acids. The V segment lost 0 bases and the J segment 4 bases; nucleotides outside the gene matches: 5. CDR1 and CDR2 from the germline V gene are LGHDT and YNNKEL (reference sequence). The CDR3 DNA follows: TGTGCCAGCAGCCAAGATCGTGGGACAGCCTATGGCTACACCTTC. Protein product: CASSQDRGTAYGYTF.

The CDR3 sequence is CASSAETRNSPLHF. CDR3 DNA sequence: TGTGCCAGCAGCGCGGAAACCAGAAATTCACCCCTCCACTTT. The J gene is TRBJ1-6, the V gene TRBV14; no definite D call. Trimming removed 5 bases from V and 7 bases from J, with 12 bases in between. This CDR3 has 14 residues. Germline loops: CDR1 SGHDN, CDR2 FVKESK. Drawing the rest from reference TRBV14 and TRBJ1-6, the complete variable domain is EAGVTQFPSHSVIEKGQTVTLRCDPISGHDNLYWYRRVMGKEIKFLLHFVKESKQDESGMPNNRFLAERTGGTYSTLKVQPAELEDSGVYFCASSAETRNSPLHFGNGTRLTVT.

This chain connects TRBV18 to TRBJ2-1; the D is unclear. V lost 2 bases to trimming and J lost 4 bases, with 9 bases between them. Germline CDR1 KGHSH, CDR2 LQKENI. CDR3 length equals 14 residues. The CDR3 reads CASSPGSPYNEQFF. CDR3 coding DNA: TGTGCCAGCTCACCAGGTAGCCCTTACAATGAGCAGTTCTTC.

V is TRBV12-3 or TRBV12-4 and J is TRBJ1-3, with TRBD1 matching 7 bases. CDR3 length equals 13 residues. After removal of 6 bases from V and 2 bases from J, the junction contained 1 base not matched to a gene. The CDR3 DNA sequence: TGTGCCAGCAGGACAGGGCCTGGAAACACCATATATTTT. The encoded protein is CASRTGPGNTIYF.

The chain has TRBV10-3 and TRBJ1-5; TRBD1 matches 10 bases. The CDR3 length is 15 residues. CDR1 is ENHRY and CDR2 is SYGVKD in the germline V gene. The V and J ends lost 6 bases and 7 bases, in that order; junction bases with no gene match: 9. The CDR3 DNA reads TGTGCCATCAGAGACGGACAGGGGGAAACACAGCCCCAGCATTTT. Protein: CAIRDGQGETQPQHF.

The J gene is TRBJ2-7, the V gene TRBV28, with D perhaps TRBD2 (6 bases). The CDR3 sequence is 14 residues long. Trimming shortened V by 2 bases and J by 3 bases, and 11 bases separated the two germline ends. CDR1 and CDR2 from the germline V gene are MDHEN and SYDVKM. The CDR3 region has the DNA TGTGCCAGCAGTTTACCGCGGGGAGACTACGAGCAGTACTTC. Its protein is CASSLPRGDYEQYF.

The chain uses TRBV3-1 (or the pseudogene TRBV3-2) and TRBJ1-2; D remains ambiguous. Germline CDR1 is LGHDT and CDR2 is YNNKEL (reference sequence). The germline V and J ends were trimmed by 0 bases and 7 bases, with 12 bases remaining between them. This CDR3 spans 14 amino acids. DNA of the CDR3: TGTGCCAGCAGCCAAGATATGAGAGGAGGTGGCTACACCTTC. Amino acids: CASSQDMRGGGYTF.

This chain uses TRBV19 with TRBJ1-1, with D unresolved. The V end lost 5 bases, the J end lost 0 bases, and 10 bases lay between the germline ends. CDR1 is LNHDA and CDR2 is SQIVND in the germline V gene (reference sequence). The length of the CDR3 is 14 residues. Here the CDR3 DNA reads TGTGCCAGTAGTGCCTCCGAGTTGAACACTGAAGCTTTCTTT. Its protein product is CASSASELNTEAFF.

This chain uses TRBV10-3 with TRBJ1-2; possible D gene TRBD1, 6 bases. Trimming shortened V by 2 bases and J by 6 bases, and 13 bases separated the two germline ends. This CDR3 region has 14 residues. Germline values: CDR1 ENHRY, CDR2 SYGVKD. In nucleotides, the CDR3 is TGTGCCATCAGTGAGGACAGGACTTTGGATGGCTACACCTTC. Protein: CAISEDRTLDGYTF.

The chain carries TRBV24-1 and TRBJ2-2; 7 bases match TRBD1. Trimming at V came to 8 bases and at J to 5 bases, leaving 4 bases not matched to a gene. Germline lookup yields CDR1 KGHDR and CDR2 SFDVKD. CDR3 length equals 13 residues. The CDR3 loop is CATNTGVTGELFF. CDR3 sequence (DNA): TGTGCCACCAACACAGGGGTTACCGGGGAGCTGTTTTTT.

The chain combines TRBV20-1 with TRBJ1-3; maybe TRBD1 (5 bases). Trimming took 3 bases from V and 0 from J, leaving 9 bases between them. This CDR3 has 14 residues. Germline V CDR1 and CDR2: DFQATT, SNEGSKA (reference sequence). CDR3 loop: CSASGGGSGNTIYF. DNA for the CDR3: TGCAGTGCTAGTGGCGGGGGCTCTGGAAACACCATATATTTT.

This clone was picked up one time. V gene TRBV30 combines with J gene TRBJ1-2; D is uncertain. The V end was cut by 4 bases, the J end by 6 bases, with 21 bases between. CDR1 and CDR2 from the germline V gene are GTSNPN and SVGIG (reference sequence). The CDR3 extends over 15 amino acids. The CDR3 DNA sequence: TGTGCCTGGACCCCCCCCTACGTGGGCGTTCATGGCTACACCTTC. Translation: CAWTPPYVGVHGYTF.

The chain carries TRBV4-1 and TRBJ1-5; D gene unclear. The germline V and J ends were trimmed by 1 base and 7 bases, with 17 bases remaining between them. From germline, CDR1 is MGHRA and CDR2 YSYEKL. The CDR3 has 16 residues. This CDR3 reads CASSQGPTQRGQPQHF. The CDR3 region has the DNA TGCGCCAGCAGCCAAGGACCCACCCAACGGGGACAGCCCCAGCATTTT.

The rearrangement joins TRBV27 to TRBJ1-1; weak D call: TRBD1 (5 bases). From germline, CDR1 is MNHEY and CDR2 SMNVEV (reference sequence). The V gene lost 5 bases and the J gene lost 0 bases, with 19 bases spanning the gap. This CDR3 is 17 amino acids long. The CDR3 protein is CASSTAIQDFMNTEAFF. In nucleotides, the CDR3 is TGTGCCAGCAGTACAGCAATACAGGATTTCATGAACACTGAAGCTTTCTTT.

The chain employs TRBV19 and TRBJ2-1; D uncertain. Germline V CDR1 and CDR2: LNHDA, SQIVND (reference sequence). This CDR3 spans 13 amino acids. The V and J ends lost 2 bases and 14 bases respectively, with 16 bases between them. In nucleotides, the CDR3 is TGTGCCAGTAGTATAAAGCCGGATTCCCGGGAGTTCTTC. Protein: CASSIKPDSREFF.

The V and J genes are TRBV9 and TRBJ2-1; 9 bases are a match to TRBD2. CDR1 SGDLS and CDR2 YYNGEE come from the germline V gene. Trimming cost V 0 bases and J 4 bases; bases outside gene matches: 14. This CDR3 contains 19 residues. CDR3 residues: CASSVDGLAGPVGYNEQFF. CDR3 nucleotides: TGTGCCAGCAGCGTAGACGGGCTAGCGGGGCCAGTTGGATACAATGAGCAGTTCTTC.

The rearrangement links TRBV5-1 to TRBJ2-2, with D perhaps TRBD2 (6 bases). V was shortened by 1 base and J by 5 bases, with 15 bases between the two germline ends. Germline V gene lookup returns CDR1 SGHRS and CDR2 YFSETQ. The CDR3 is 16 residues long. The CDR3 spells CASSLNGGDPTGELFF. CDR3 bases: TGCGCCAGCAGCTTGAATGGCGGGGACCCAACCGGGGAGCTGTTTTTT.